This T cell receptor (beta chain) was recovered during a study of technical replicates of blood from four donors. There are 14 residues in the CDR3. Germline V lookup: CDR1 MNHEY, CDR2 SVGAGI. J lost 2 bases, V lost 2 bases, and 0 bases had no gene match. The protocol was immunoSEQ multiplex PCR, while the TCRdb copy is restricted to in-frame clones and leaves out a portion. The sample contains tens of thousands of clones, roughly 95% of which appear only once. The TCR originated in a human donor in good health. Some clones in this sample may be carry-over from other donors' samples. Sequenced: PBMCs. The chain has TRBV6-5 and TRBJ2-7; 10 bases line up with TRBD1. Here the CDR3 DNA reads TGTGCCAGCAGTTACGGGACAGGGGCCTACGAGCAGTACTTC. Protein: CASSYGTGAYEQYF.